The rows below give T cell receptor beta chains drawn from one sample of a study of T cells of healthy individuals. TCRdb recomputed calls from the 5' RACE reads with MiXCR, one row per CDR3 protein. The table shows approximately 58,000 distinct CDR3 sequences, with 14% to 15% occurring only once. The receptors originated from a human donor in good health. Each CDR3 is given with its conserved first and last residue. Fields, in order: J gene, V gene, clone size, CDR3 protein. Clone size, where shown, is once, few, many, or a class for clones that have expanded.

J: TRBJ2-3
V: TRBV5-5
size: few
CDR3: CASILSGDTQYF

J: TRBJ2-7
V: TRBV5-6
size: few
CDR3: CASSFGGTYEQYF

J: TRBJ2-7
V: TRBV29-1
size: many
CDR3: CSVEAASGGYEQYF

J: TRBJ2-5
V: TRBV19
size: .
CDR3: CASSIGYNEYQETQYF

J: TRBJ2-1
V: TRBV20-1
size: many
CDR3: CSAIAGAYNEQFF

J: TRBJ2-7
V: TRBV29-1
size: many
CDR3: CSVPDFIGSYEQYF

J: TRBJ2-7
V: TRBV29-1
size: many
CDR3: CSVDRVRGGEQYF

J: TRBJ2-2
V: TRBV5-1
size: .
CDR3: CASSLEVAAGELFF

J: TRBJ2-7
V: TRBV10-3
size: .
CDR3: CAISGASRPYEQYF

J: TRBJ1-5
V: TRBV11-2
size: many
CDR3: CASRPLGAQHF

J: TRBJ2-7
V: TRBV7-9
size: few
CDR3: CASSSMQGGYEQYF

J: TRBJ2-7
V: TRBV20-1
size: many
CDR3: CSARADSYEQYF

J: TRBJ2-1
V: TRBV21-1
size: .
CDR3: CASALAGGTHNEQFF

J: TRBJ2-7
V: TRBV4-1
size: few
CDR3: CASSQSVGYEQYF

J: TRBJ1-2
V: TRBV10-3
size: few
CDR3: CAISGGTATNYGYTF

J: TRBJ2-7
V: TRBV12-3/TRBV12-4
size: many
CDR3: CASSTLTGTQYF

J: TRBJ2-7
V: TRBV7-6
size: many
CDR3: CASSLTGYYEQYF

J: TRBJ1-4
V: TRBV12-3/TRBV12-4
size: few
CDR3: CASSYRVREKLFF

J: TRBJ2-7
V: TRBV7-9
size: few
CDR3: CASSLVLAGSEQYF

J: TRBJ2-2
V: TRBV7-2
size: .
CDR3: CASSSSGNTGELFF

J: TRBJ2-2
V: TRBV7-8
size: .
CDR3: CASSTAGISAGELFF

J: TRBJ2-3
V: TRBV5-1
size: few
CDR3: CASSSRGSTDTQYF

J: TRBJ1-1
V: TRBV6-1
size: many
CDR3: CASSEHDSRTEAFF

J: TRBJ2-5
V: TRBV4-1
size: many
CDR3: CASRRTGFQETQYF

J: TRBJ2-3
V: TRBV5-4
size: few
CDR3: CASSMDSSGTDTQYF

J: TRBJ2-7
V: TRBV27
size: many
CDR3: CASSLTTAYEQYF

J: TRBJ2-1
V: TRBV7-8
size: many
CDR3: CASSLAEGAGYNEQFF

J: TRBJ2-3
V: TRBV29-1
size: many
CDR3: CSVVWTGTDTQYF

J: TRBJ2-3
V: TRBV29-1
size: .
CDR3: CSVRLAQGQDTQYF

J: TRBJ2-7
V: TRBV27
size: many
CDR3: CASSALRSYF

J: TRBJ1-1
V: TRBV5-6
size: few
CDR3: CASSLVRTGGAEAFF

J: TRBJ1-5
V: TRBV6-4
size: many
CDR3: CASTPAEREPSNQPQHF

J: TRBJ2-3
V: TRBV20-1
size: many
CDR3: CSARVGMGIAGGRADTQYF

J: TRBJ2-3
V: TRBV2
size: many
CDR3: CASSQTSPGRASTDTQYF

J: TRBJ1-1
V: TRBV6-1
size: few
CDR3: CASIELTNTEAFF

J: TRBJ2-7
V: TRBV7-9
size: .
CDR3: CASGDFYEQYF

J: TRBJ1-5
V: TRBV6-2/TRBV6-3
size: many
CDR3: CASSEGGSNQPQHF

J: TRBJ2-7
V: TRBV5-5
size: many
CDR3: CASSLLGTGSNEQYF

J: TRBJ2-3
V: TRBV11-1
size: .
CDR3: CASSSPGESTDTQYF

J: TRBJ1-2
V: TRBV4-3
size: .
CDR3: CASSQEIGRGGSDYGYTF

J: TRBJ2-1
V: TRBV25-1
size: few
CDR3: CASSEYTSGPEVGEQFF